The next 4 T cell receptor beta chains were all read from a single sample in a study of blood T cell repertoires in COVID-19. Here immunoSEQ multiplex PCR was the method, and the copy in TCRdb shows in-frame clones only, minus some. The data hold fewer than 250,000 clones, with about four fifths observed a single time. The sample consisted of peripheral blood. The receptors come from an elderly woman with acute or convalescent COVID-19.

J is TRBJ1-4 and V is TRBV7-9; D possibly corresponds to TRBD1 (5 bases). This CDR3 has 13 residues. V dropped 1 base and J dropped 7 bases, with 7 bases sitting between them. Germline values: CDR1 SEHNR, CDR2 FQNEAQ (reference sequence). The CDR3 sequence is CASSLDQGEKLFF. Here the CDR3 DNA reads TGTGCCAGCAGCTTAGATCAGGGTGAAAAACTGTTTTTT.

The chain uses TRBV11-2 and TRBJ2-1, with a tentative D call TRBD1 (5 bases). Trimming removed 3 bases from V and 4 bases from J, with 10 bases in between. CDR3 length: 14 amino acids. Germline V gene sequence: CDR1 SGHAT, CDR2 FQNNGV. The CDR3 sequence: CASSFAGNYNEQFF. The CDR3 DNA is TGTGCCAGCAGCTTCGCAGGGAATTACAATGAGCAGTTCTTC.

This clone has more than one count but fewer than ten. V and J are TRBV3-1 (or the pseudogene TRBV3-2) and TRBJ2-2, with 10 bases lining up with TRBD2. Trimming took 6 bases from V and 0 from J; bases not matched to a gene: 4. CDR1 and CDR2 (germline): LGHDT, YNNKEL (reference sequence). The CDR3 length is 16 residues. The CDR3 loop is CASRRGLAANTGELFF. The CDR3 DNA reads TGTGCCAGCAGACGTGGACTAGCGGCGAACACCGGGGAGCTGTTTTTT.

J is TRBJ2-1 and V is TRBV14; a weak D match, TRBD2 (6 bases). Germline loops: CDR1 SGHDN, CDR2 FVKESK. The CDR3 sequence is 20 residues long. V lost 2 bases to trimming and J lost 0 bases, with 23 bases between them. The CDR3 DNA follows: TGTGCCAGCAGCCAACATAGGGGCTTCACGGGAGTCGACTCCTACAATGAGCAGTTCTTC. This translates into CASSQHRGFTGVDSYNEQFF.